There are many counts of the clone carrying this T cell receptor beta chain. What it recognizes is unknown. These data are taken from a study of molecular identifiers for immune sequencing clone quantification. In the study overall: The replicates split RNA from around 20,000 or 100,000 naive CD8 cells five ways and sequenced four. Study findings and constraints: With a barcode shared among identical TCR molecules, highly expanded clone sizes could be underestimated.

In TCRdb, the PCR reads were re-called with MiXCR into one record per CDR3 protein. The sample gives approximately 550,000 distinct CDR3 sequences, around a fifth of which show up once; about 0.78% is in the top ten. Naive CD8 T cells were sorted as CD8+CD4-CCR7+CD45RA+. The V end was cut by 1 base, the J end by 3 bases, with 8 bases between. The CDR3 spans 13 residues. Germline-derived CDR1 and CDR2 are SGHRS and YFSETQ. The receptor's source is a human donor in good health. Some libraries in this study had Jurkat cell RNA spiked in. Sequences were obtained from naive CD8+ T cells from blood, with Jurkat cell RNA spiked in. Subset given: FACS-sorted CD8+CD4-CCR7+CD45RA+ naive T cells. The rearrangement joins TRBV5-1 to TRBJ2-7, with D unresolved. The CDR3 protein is CASSLQANYEQYF. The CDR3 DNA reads TGCGCCAGCAGCTTGCAGGCAAACTACGAGCAGTACTTC.